This T cell receptor beta chain was found in a study of persistence of HIV-infected CD4 T cells. Study-level findings and limits: Antigen-responding cells were enriched for degenerate expanded CDR3beta sequences.

The libraries were made with immunoSEQ version 4 in survey mode. The repertoire was sequenced with immunoSEQ multiplex PCR; TCRdb's copy has only in-frame clones and lacks some. The table records about 7,000 clones, about 79% of them present only once. On this clone itself: No antigen is known for it.

Stimulation used around 9.1 ug/mL lysate from CMV-infected fibroblasts. CD4+ T cells upregulating both CD40 ligand and CD69 were sorted as responding cells. Plasma HIV-1 RNA stayed below 50 copies/mL for at least 4 years. Donors had CD4+ T cell counts above 400 cells/uL and were CMV-seropositive. CD8-depleted PBMCs were stimulated 15 to 20 hours with anti-CD28/CD49d costimulation, CD40-blocking antibody and enfuvirtide. This CDR3 has 14 amino acids. Trimming removed 2 bases at V and 4 bases at J, with 11 bases between. Germline loops: CDR1 MNHEY, CDR2 SVGEGT. This clonotype was obtained from an adult woman with HIV who was CMV-seropositive. This sample comprised CD4+ T cells sorted from PBMCs after 18-hour stimulation, obtained from a patient who received antiretroviral therapy. The chain uses TRBV6-2 or TRBV6-3 and TRBJ1-2; D is undetermined. The CDR3, as DNA: TGTGCCAGCAGTTACGCGGGTTCTGGCTATGGCTACACCTTC. Its protein is CASSYAGSGYGYTF.